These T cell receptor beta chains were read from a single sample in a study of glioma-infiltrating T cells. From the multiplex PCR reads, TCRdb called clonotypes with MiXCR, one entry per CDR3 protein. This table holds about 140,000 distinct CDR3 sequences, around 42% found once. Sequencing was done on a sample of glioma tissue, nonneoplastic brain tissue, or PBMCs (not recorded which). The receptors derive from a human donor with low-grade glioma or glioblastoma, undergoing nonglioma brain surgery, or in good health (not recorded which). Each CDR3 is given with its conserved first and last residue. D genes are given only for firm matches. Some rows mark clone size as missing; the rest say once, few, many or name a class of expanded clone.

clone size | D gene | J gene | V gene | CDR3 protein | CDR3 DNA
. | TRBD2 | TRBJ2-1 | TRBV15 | CATSRCLLAGGPGAYNEQFF | TGTGCCACCAGCAGATGCCTACTAGCGGGAGGGCCCGGAGCCTACAATGAGCAGTTCTTC
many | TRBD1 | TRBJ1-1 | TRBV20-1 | CSASNRGQNTEAFF | TGCAGTGCTAGTAACAGGGGACAGAACACTGAAGCTTTCTTT
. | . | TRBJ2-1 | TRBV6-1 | CASSEAPGSSSYNEQFF | TGTGCCAGCAGTGAGGCCCCAGGGTCTAGCTCCTACAATGAGCAGTTCTTC
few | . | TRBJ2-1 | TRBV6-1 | CASSPDNEQFF | TGTGCCAGCAGCCCGGACAATGAGCAGTTCTTC
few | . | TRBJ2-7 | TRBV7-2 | CASSKRDRLEQYF | TGTGCCAGCAGCAAGCGCGACAGGCTCGAGCAGTACTTC
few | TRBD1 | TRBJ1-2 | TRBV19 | CATLRTGANYGYTF | TGTGCCACCCTACGGACAGGAGCTAACTATGGCTACACCTTC
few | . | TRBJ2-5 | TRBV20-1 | CSAREPWKGAGETQYF | TGCAGTGCTAGAGAACCTTGGAAGGGAGCGGGTGAGACCCAGTACTTC
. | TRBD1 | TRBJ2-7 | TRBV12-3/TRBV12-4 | CASTSGTARDKQYF | TGTGCCAGCACTTCCGGGACAGCACGGGACAAGCAGTACTTC
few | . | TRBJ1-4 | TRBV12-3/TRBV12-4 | CASSSPDSDINEKLFF | TGTGCCAGCAGTTCCCCCGACAGCGATATTAATGAAAAACTGTTTTTT
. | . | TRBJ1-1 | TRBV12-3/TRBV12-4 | CASSLHRDAEAFF | TGTGCCAGCAGCCTTCACAGGGACGCTGAAGCTTTCTTT
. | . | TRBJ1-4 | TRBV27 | CASSFRGEKLFF | TGTGCCAGCAGTTTCCGAGGGGAAAAACTGTTTTTT
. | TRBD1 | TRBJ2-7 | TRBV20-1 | CGATNTRQGGEQYF | TGCGGTGCTACCAATACTCGACAGGGGGGCGAGCAGTACTTC
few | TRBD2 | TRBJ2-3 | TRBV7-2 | CASSSGTSAGTQYF | TGTGCCAGCAGCTCCGGGACTAGCGCTGGGACGCAGTATTTT
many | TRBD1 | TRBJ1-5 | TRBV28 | CASSFQGGSNQPQHF | TGTGCCAGCAGTTTCCAGGGGGGTAGCAATCAGCCCCAGCATTTT
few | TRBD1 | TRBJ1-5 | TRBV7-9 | CASSPLTGDQPQHF | TGTGCCAGCAGCCCCTTGACAGGGGATCAGCCCCAGCATTTT
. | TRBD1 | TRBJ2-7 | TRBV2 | CASRQGVSYEQYF | TGTGCCAGCCGACAGGGCGTATCCTACGAGCAGTACTTC
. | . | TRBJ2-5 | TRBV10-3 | CAISESFGGQETQYF | TGTGCCATCAGTGAGTCGTTTGGCGGCCAAGAGACCCAGTACTTC
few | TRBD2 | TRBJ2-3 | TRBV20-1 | CSARDQPSGTDTQYF | TGCAGTGCTAGAGATCAACCTAGCGGGACAGATACGCAGTATTTT
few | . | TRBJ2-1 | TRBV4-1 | CASSHANRDNEQFF | TGCGCCAGCAGCCACGCGAACAGGGACAATGAGCAGTTCTTC
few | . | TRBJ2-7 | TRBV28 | CASSSQGGDTYEQYF | TGTGCCAGCAGTTCCCAGGGGGGGGATACCTACGAGCAGTACTTC
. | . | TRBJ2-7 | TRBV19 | CATTDGFYEQYF | TGTGCCACAACGGACGGATTCTACGAGCAGTACTTC
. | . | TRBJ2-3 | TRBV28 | CASSLEGQGTDTQYF | TGTGCCAGCAGCTTGGAGGGACAAGGCACAGATACGCAGTATTTT
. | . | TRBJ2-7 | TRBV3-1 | CASSQGLTHEQYF | TGTGCCAGCAGCCAGGGGTTGACCCACGAGCAGTACTTC
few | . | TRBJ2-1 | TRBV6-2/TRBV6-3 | CASIGEWGEQFF | TGTGCCAGCATAGGGGAATGGGGTGAGCAGTTCTTC
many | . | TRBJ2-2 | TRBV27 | CASRLYTGELFF | TGTGCCAGCCGTTTGTACACCGGGGAGCTGTTTTTT
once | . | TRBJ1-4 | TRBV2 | CASRQVGEKLFF | TGTGCCAGCAGACAGGTCGGGGAAAAACTGTTTTTT
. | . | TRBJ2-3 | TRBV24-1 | CATSEPDSRRDTQYF | TGTGCCACCAGTGAACCGGACAGCCGAAGAGATACGCAGTATTTT
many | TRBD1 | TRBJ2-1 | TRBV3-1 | CASLRGQEQFF | TGTGCCAGCCTAAGGGGGCAGGAGCAGTTCTTC
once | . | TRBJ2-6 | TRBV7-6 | CASSYSPDGTGANVLTF | TGTGCCAGCAGTTACTCGCCGGATGGAACTGGGGCCAACGTCCTGACTTTC
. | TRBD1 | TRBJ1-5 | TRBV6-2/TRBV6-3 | CASSSGQGSQPQHF | TGTGCCAGCAGCTCTGGACAGGGCAGTCAGCCCCAGCATTTT
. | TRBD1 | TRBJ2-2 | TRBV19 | CASMGQGAPTGELFF | TGTGCCAGTATGGGACAGGGGGCGCCCACCGGGGAGCTGTTTTTT
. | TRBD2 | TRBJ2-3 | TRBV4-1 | CASSPGLASSTDTQYF | TGCGCCAGCAGCCCAGGACTAGCCTCTAGCACAGATACGCAGTATTTT
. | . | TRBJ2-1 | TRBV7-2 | CASSKSRADSSYNEQFF | TGTGCCAGCAGCAAGTCGCGGGCGGACAGCTCCTACAATGAGCAGTTCTTC
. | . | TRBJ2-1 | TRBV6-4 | CASSVDPGGYNEQFF | TGTGCCAGCAGTGTGGACCCCGGGGGTTACAATGAGCAGTTCTTC
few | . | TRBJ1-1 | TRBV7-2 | CASSLARTMNTEAFF | TGTGCCAGCAGCTTAGCTCGGACCATGAACACTGAAGCTTTCTTT
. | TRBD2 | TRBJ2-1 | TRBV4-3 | CASSQRSGGAYEQFF | TGCGCCAGCAGCCAAAGAAGCGGGGGGGCCTATGAGCAGTTCTTC
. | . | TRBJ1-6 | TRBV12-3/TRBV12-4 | CASSLRSYSPLHF | TGTGCCAGCAGTTTAAGATCTTATTCACCCCTCCACTTT
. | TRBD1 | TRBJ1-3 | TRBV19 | CASSPHTGTVNTIYF | TGTGCCAGTAGTCCACATACCGGGACAGTAAACACCATATATTTT
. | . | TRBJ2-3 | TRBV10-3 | CAISERGSPTDTQYF | TGTGCCATCAGTGAGAGGGGGTCTCCCACAGATACGCAGTATTTT
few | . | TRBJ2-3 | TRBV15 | CATSGRAGGTDTQYF | TGTGCCACCAGCGGCCGGGCCGGGGGCACAGATACGCAGTATTTT
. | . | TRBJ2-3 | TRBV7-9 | CASSFQGWTDTQYF | TGTGCCAGCAGCTTTCAGGGCTGGACAGATACGCAGTATTTT
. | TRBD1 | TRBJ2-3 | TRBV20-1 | CSAPGQGVRDTQYF | TGCAGTGCGCCGGGACAGGGGGTCAGAGATACGCAGTATTTT
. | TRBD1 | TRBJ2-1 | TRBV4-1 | CASIQVLARGRGNEQFF | TGCGCCAGCATCCAAGTCTTGGCCAGGGGGAGAGGGAATGAGCAGTTCTTC
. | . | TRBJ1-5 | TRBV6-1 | CASSSSRGARVGQPQHF | TGTGCCAGCAGCTCCTCCCGGGGAGCTAGGGTCGGTCAGCCCCAGCATTTT
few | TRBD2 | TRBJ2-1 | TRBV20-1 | CSAPPSGGAQYEQFF | TGCAGTGCACCTCCTAGCGGGGGGGCCCAATATGAGCAGTTCTTC
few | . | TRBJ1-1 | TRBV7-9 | CASSLISLSTEAFF | TGTGCCAGCAGCTTAATCAGTTTGAGTACTGAAGCTTTCTTT
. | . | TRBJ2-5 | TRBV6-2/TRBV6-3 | CASSWGRETQYF | TGCGCCAGCAGTTGGGGGCGAGAGACCCAGTACTTC
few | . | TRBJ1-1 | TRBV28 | CASGIMNTEAFF | TGTGCCAGCGGAATTATGAACACTGAAGCTTTCTTT
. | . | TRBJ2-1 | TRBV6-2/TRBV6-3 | CASSVLEGPYNEQFF | TGTGCCAGCAGTGTTCTAGAGGGCCCTTACAATGAGCAGTTCTTC
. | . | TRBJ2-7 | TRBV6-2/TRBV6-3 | CASSYSGLQQYF | TGTGCCAGCAGTTACTCAGGGCTCCAGCAGTACTTC
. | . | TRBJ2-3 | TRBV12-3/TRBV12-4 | CASSLGRADTQYF | TGTGCCAGCAGTTTAGGAAGGGCAGATACGCAGTATTTT
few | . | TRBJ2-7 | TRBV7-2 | CASSLAGQGRYSEQYF | TGTGCCAGCAGCTTAGCCGGCCAGGGAAGATACTCCGAGCAGTACTTC
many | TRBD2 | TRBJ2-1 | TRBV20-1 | CSVGTSVYNEQFF | TGCAGTGTTGGGACTAGCGTCTACAATGAGCAGTTCTTC
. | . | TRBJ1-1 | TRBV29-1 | CSVAFTAGDGVAFF | TGCAGCGTTGCATTCACCGCAGGAGACGGCGTGGCTTTCTTT
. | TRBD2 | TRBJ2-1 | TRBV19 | CATGLAGGINEQFF | TGTGCCACCGGACTAGCGGGAGGGATCAATGAGCAGTTCTTC
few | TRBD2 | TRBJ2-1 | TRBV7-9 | CASSRGLAGGAGEQFF | TGTGCCAGCAGCCGGGGACTAGCGGGAGGGGCTGGAGAGCAGTTCTTC
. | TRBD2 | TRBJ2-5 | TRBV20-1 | CSASERLAGQETQYF | TGCAGTGCTAGCGAGCGACTAGCGGGTCAAGAGACCCAGTACTTC
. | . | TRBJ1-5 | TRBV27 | CATWEWGQPQHF | TGTGCCACCTGGGAGTGGGGTCAGCCCCAGCATTTT
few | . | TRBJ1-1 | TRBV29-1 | CSVEDPRGVGEAFF | TGCAGCGTTGAAGACCCCAGGGGCGTCGGTGAAGCTTTCTTT
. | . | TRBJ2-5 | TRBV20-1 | CSAWGQGHAETKYF | TGCAGTGCTTGGGGCCAGGGCCACGCGGAGACCAAGTACTTC